This passage covers 25 T cell receptor beta chains from one sample sequenced in a study of OX40 agonist ivuxolimab in advanced cancers. This table comes from immunoSEQ multiplex PCR, and its TCRdb copy is limited to in-frame clones, with some not included. The data contain more than 65,000 clones, 94% of them singletons. The source was CD4+ or CD8+ T cells sorted from blood, collected in a trial of the OX40 agonist ivuxolimab. Receptors were obtained from an adult with an advanced solid tumor such as melanoma, head and neck, liver or kidney cancer.

In this sample, this clone turned up once. V gene TRBV5-1 combines with J gene TRBJ1-4, with D possibly TRBD1 on 5 matching bases. V lost 4 bases and J 5 bases, leaving 18 bases between the germline ends. Germline V gene sequence: CDR1 SGHRS, CDR2 YFSETQ. This CDR3 spans 16 amino acids. The chain's CDR3 is CASSPTSWGSNEKLFF. CDR3 nucleotides: TGCGCCAGCAGCCCGACATCGTGGGGCTCAAATGAAAAACTGTTTTTT.

The gene calls are TRBV19 and TRBJ1-2; D unclear. Trimming took off 8 bases at V and 7 bases at J, with 14 bases between the two ends. Germline V gives CDR1 LNHDA, CDR2 SQIVND (reference sequence). The CDR3 is 12 residues long. The CDR3 DNA reads as TGTGCCAGTGATGAGGGCCGTGGTGGCTACACCTTC. As protein: CASDEGRGGYTF.

The chain recombines TRBV7-9 with TRBJ2-1; 7 bases line up with TRBD2. Germline-derived CDR1 and CDR2 are SEHNR and FQNEAQ (reference sequence). This CDR3 region has 14 residues. The V segment lost 8 bases and the J segment 3 bases; nucleotides outside the gene matches: 7. CDR3 region: CASPGREYYNEQFF. The DNA for the CDR3 is TGTGCCAGCCCGGGGCGGGAGTACTACAATGAGCAGTTCTTC.

This clone was detected ten times or more. The chain is built from TRBV28 and TRBJ2-3; 8 positions match TRBD2. CDR1 and CDR2 (germline): MDHEN, SYDVKM. This CDR3 contains 12 residues. J gave up 9 bases and V 4 bases, and 3 bases lay outside the gene matches. The CDR3 spells CASSSSGSTQYF. DNA for the CDR3: TGTGCCAGCAGTTCGAGCGGGAGCACGCAGTATTTT.

This chain joins TRBV7-6 and TRBJ2-5; perhaps TRBD2 as D (7 bases). Germline V CDR1 and CDR2: SGHVS, FNYEAQ. The germline V and J ends were trimmed by 1 base and 12 bases, with 18 bases remaining between them. The length of the CDR3 is 14 residues. In nucleotides, the CDR3 is TGTGCCAGCAGCTTAGTGAGGGGGGGCGACCATAAGTACTTC. Protein sequence: CASSLVRGGDHKYF.

This chain uses TRBV27 with TRBJ1-1; D unresolved. Trimming stripped 3 bases from V and 0 bases from J, with 8 bases between. CDR3 length equals 14 residues. Germline CDR1 and CDR2: MNHEY and SMNVEV (reference sequence). CDR3 in DNA: TGTGCCAGCAGTTTGACGAGTATGAACACTGAAGCTTTCTTT. Protein: CASSLTSMNTEAFF.

The chain has TRBV28 and TRBJ2-7; D not resolved. V lost 3 bases, J lost 0 bases, and 15 bases lay in between. The CDR3 sequence is 16 residues long. Germline V CDR1 and CDR2: MDHEN, SYDVKM. The CDR3: CASSFSPLIISYEQYF. The CDR3, as DNA: TGTGCCAGCAGTTTCAGCCCGCTCATAATCTCCTACGAGCAGTACTTC. Full variable domain (rest looked up from reference TRBV28 and TRBJ2-7): DVKVTQSSRYLVKRTGEKVFLECVQDMDHENMFWYRQDPGLGLRLIYFSYDVKMKEKGDIPEGYSVSREKKERFSLILESASTNQTSMYLCASSFSPLIISYEQYFGPGTRLTVT.

The V call is TRBV6-6, the J call TRBJ2-7, with 7 bases aligning to TRBD2. The junction had 3 bases not matched to a gene; V was cut back by 2 bases and J by 2 bases. The CDR3 covers 14 residues. Per germline, CDR1 MNHNY and CDR2 SVGAGI (reference sequence). CDR3 amino acids: CASSYGAGAYEQYF. CDR3 nucleotides: TGTGCCAGCAGTTACGGTGCGGGGGCCTACGAGCAGTACTTC.

The chain combines TRBV25-1 with TRBJ1-2, with 8 bases that match TRBD1. In germline, CDR1 is MGHDK, CDR2 SYGVNS. The CDR3 has 15 amino acids. V gave up 5 bases and J gave up 4 bases; unmatched junction bases: 9. The CDR3 DNA is TGTGCCAGCAGTCCATCGACAGGGGTGGCCTATGGCTACACCTTC. As protein: CASSPSTGVAYGYTF.

The chain links TRBV5-8 to TRBJ1-2, with a possible D match to TRBD1 (5 bases). CDR3 length: 17 amino acids. V lost 6 bases to trimming and J lost 8 bases, with 29 bases between them. Per the germline V gene, CDR1 is SGHTS and CDR2 is YDEGEE. This CDR3 reads CASIPSGGVWSVGGYTF. In DNA, the CDR3 is TGTGCCAGCATCCCATCGGGGGGGGTATGGTCCGTCGGAGGCTACACCTTC.

The J gene is TRBJ2-2, the V gene TRBV27; weak D call: TRBD2 (6 bases). Per the germline V gene, CDR1 is MNHEY and CDR2 is SMNVEV (reference sequence). Trimming left V 1 base short and J 7 bases short, with 10 bases between. This CDR3 has 14 amino acids. CDR3 sequence reads: CASSLYPGVGELFF. For the CDR3, the DNA is TGTGCCAGCAGTTTATACCCGGGGGTCGGGGAGCTGTTTTTT.

In its sample, this clone was seen once. This rearrangement joins TRBV19 to TRBJ2-2; D gene uncertain. This CDR3 has 14 amino acids. V was shortened by 2 bases and J by 4 bases, with 8 bases between the two germline ends. CDR1 LNHDA and CDR2 SQIVND come from the germline V gene (reference sequence). CDR3 nucleotides: TGTGCCAGTAGTATATCAAGTTCCACCGGGGAGCTGTTTTTT. It yields the protein CASSISSSTGELFF.

As DNA, the CDR3 is TGTGCCTGGAGTGTATCAGGGAGCTCCTACGAGCAGTACTTC. This translates into CAWSVSGSSYEQYF. The rearrangement joins TRBV30 to TRBJ2-7, with D possibly being TRBD1 or TRBD2 (5 bases each). CDR3 size: 14 residues. Deletions cut 0 bases from V and 0 bases from J, with 9 bases between. Germline CDR1 reads GTSNPN; CDR2 reads SVGIG (reference sequence).

The rearrangement joins TRBV19 to TRBJ1-3; 10 bases are shared with TRBD1. Trimming removed 8 bases from V and 3 bases from J; junction bases left unmatched: 7. Germline lookup yields CDR1 LNHDA and CDR2 SQIVND (reference sequence). This CDR3 is 15 amino acids long. The CDR3 DNA sequence: TGTGCCAGTTCAAGGGACAGGGGTGGTGGAAACACCATATATTTT. Translated: CASSRDRGGGNTIYF. Based on the CDR3 plus reference TRBV19 and TRBJ1-3, the full variable domain is DGGITQSPKYLFRKEGQNVTLSCEQNLNHDAMYWYRQDPGQGLRLIYYSQIVNDFQKGDIAEGYSVSREKKESFPLTVTSAQKNPTAFYLCASSRDRGGGNTIYFGEGSWLTVV.

The genes are TRBV4-3 and TRBJ1-4; D unclear. Germline-derived CDR1 and CDR2 are LGHNA and YSLEER. CDR3 length: 16 residues. The V and J ends lost 0 bases and 5 bases respectively, with 13 bases between them. CDR3 nucleotide sequence: TGCGCCAGCAGCCAAGAGGTCGCGGAGAGGAATGAAAAACTGTTTTTT. Amino acids: CASSQEVAERNEKLFF.

This clone appeared once. This chain connects TRBV27 to TRBJ2-1; D unresolved. Per germline, CDR1 MNHEY and CDR2 SMNVEV (reference sequence). V was cut by 7 bases and J by 4 bases, with 8 bases left in between. This CDR3 spans 12 amino acids. Here the CDR3 DNA reads TGTGCCAGCATTGGCCAATACAATGAGCAGTTCTTC. Its translation: CASIGQYNEQFF.

This rearrangement joins TRBV4-3 to TRBJ1-6; D call uncertain. With 5 bases removed from V and 9 bases from J, the gap between germline ends came to 17 bases. Looked up from germline, CDR1 is LGHNA and CDR2 is YSLEER. The CDR3 length is 15 residues. CDR3 DNA: TGCGCCAGCAGCGCGGGAGGGAGGGCGATTTCACCCCTCCACTTT. Encoded protein: CASSAGGRAISPLHF.

The chain links TRBV5-6 to TRBJ2-7, with a weak D call TRBD1 (5 bases). The CDR3 is made up of 17 amino acids. Looked up from germline, CDR1 is SGHDT and CDR2 is YYEEEE. With 4 bases removed from V and 0 bases from J, the gap between germline ends came to 20 bases. Here the CDR3 DNA reads TGTGCCAGCAGCACACGCGACCCGAGTGACAGCTCCTACGAGCAGTACTTC. Translation: CASSTRDPSDSSYEQYF. The full variable domain, its missing parts supplied by reference TRBV5-6 and TRBJ2-7, is DAGVTQSPTHLIKTRGQQVTLRCSPKSGHDTVSWYQQALGQGPQFIFQYYEEEERQRGNFPDRFSGHQFPNYSSELNVNALLLGDSALYLCASSTRDPSDSSYEQYFGPGTRLTVT.

V and J are TRBV28 and TRBJ2-2; D is perhaps TRBD2 (6 bases). Trimming shortened V by 3 bases and J by 1 base, and 15 bases separated the two germline ends. The CDR3 runs to 17 residues. Germline CDR1 reads MDHEN; CDR2 reads SYDVKM. The CDR3, as DNA: TGTGCCAGCAGTTTCGTGGCGGGACTCCTGAACACCGGGGAGCTGTTTTTT. As protein: CASSFVAGLLNTGELFF.

This clone came up once. The chain carries TRBV23-1 and TRBJ2-7, with 9 bases that match TRBD1. TRBV23-1 is placed among ORFs of uncertain function. The V segment lost 0 bases and the J segment 2 bases; nucleotides outside the gene matches: 5. The CDR3 length is 16 residues. CDR3 sequence (DNA): TGCGCCAGCAGTCAATCCGGACAGGGGTTCACCTACGAGCAGTACTTC. Residues: CASSQSGQGFTYEQYF.

This clone was detected only once. This rearrangement joins TRBV21-1 to TRBJ1-2. TRBV21-1 is given as a pseudogene. The CDR3 is 17 amino acids. CDR3 protein: CASSNTGGPLPNYGYTF. In nucleotides, the CDR3 is TGTGCCAGCAGCAATACGGGGGGCCCTCTCCCTAACTATGGCTACACCTTC.

The rearrangement links TRBV7-9 to TRBJ1-6; no clear D. Germline V gene lookup returns CDR1 SEHNR and CDR2 FQNEAQ (reference sequence). Trimming cost V 5 bases and J 2 bases, with 10 bases left between them. There are 15 residues in the CDR3. CDR3 nucleotides: TGTGCCAGCAGCCCTACGCAGGCCTATAATTCACCCCTCCACTTT. This codes for CASSPTQAYNSPLHF.

The V call is TRBV19, the J call TRBJ1-4; perhaps TRBD1 as D (5 bases). This CDR3 comprises 10 residues. V was shortened by 9 bases and J by 8 bases, with 7 bases between the two germline ends. The germline V gene encodes CDR1 LNHDA and CDR2 SQIVND (reference sequence). DNA for the CDR3: TGTGCCAGCGGGGGAGAAAAACTGTTTTTT. Translated: CASGGEKLFF.

The chain uses TRBV28 and TRBJ1-4, with D maybe TRBD1 (6 bases). The germline V and J ends were trimmed by 6 bases and 4 bases, with 24 bases remaining between them. Looked up from germline, CDR1 is MDHEN and CDR2 is SYDVKM. CDR3 length: 18 residues. Here the CDR3 reads CASSPIRGETPLNEKLFF. In DNA form, the CDR3 reads TGTGCCAGCAGCCCGATAAGGGGGGAGACGCCCCTTAATGAAAAACTGTTTTTT.

V and J are TRBV27 and TRBJ2-1, with a weak D call TRBD2 (6 bases). The CDR3 loop spans 14 amino acids. The V end was cut by 4 bases, the J end by 3 bases, with 10 bases between. Germline V lookup: CDR1 MNHEY, CDR2 SMNVEV (reference sequence). CDR3 DNA: TGTGCCAGCAGTTCCACGGGGGACTACAATGAGCAGTTCTTC. This sequence encodes CASSSTGDYNEQFF.